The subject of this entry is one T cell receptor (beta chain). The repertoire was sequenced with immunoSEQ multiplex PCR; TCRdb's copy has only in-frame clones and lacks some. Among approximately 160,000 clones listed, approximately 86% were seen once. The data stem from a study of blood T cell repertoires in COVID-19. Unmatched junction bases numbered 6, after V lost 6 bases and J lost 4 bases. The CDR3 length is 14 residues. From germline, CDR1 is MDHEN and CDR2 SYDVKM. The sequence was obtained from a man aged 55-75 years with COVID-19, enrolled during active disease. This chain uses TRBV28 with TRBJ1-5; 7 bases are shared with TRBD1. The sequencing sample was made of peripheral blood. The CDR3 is CASRDRVLNQPQHF. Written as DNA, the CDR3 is TGTGCCAGCAGAGACAGGGTATTAAATCAGCCCCAGCATTTT.